Sequencing of this T cell receptor beta chain was carried out in a study of shared clonotypes between healthy human individuals. Turning to the study itself: The people who gave samples were two women and three men aged 18 to 49.

There are 16 residues in the CDR3. Germline-derived CDR1 and CDR2 are MDHEN and SYDVKM. Donors comprised only Caucasian adults living in Nashville, Tennessee. Genomic DNA of every subset was divided equally among multiple immunoSEQ plates. Some clones are missing from TCRdb's copy, which holds only in-frame ones; the method was immunoSEQ multiplex PCR. The sample includes around 500,000 clones, 70% to 80% of them seen just once. V gene TRBV28 combines with J gene TRBJ2-5, with TRBD1 identical over 10 bases. Gene TRBJ2-7 matches the end of the DNA better, so the J call may be wrong. This receptor was taken from a woman aged 40 to 50 in good health. Some clones in this sample may be carry-over from other donors' samples. The sample comprised PBMCs. CDR3 bases: TGTGCCAGCCCGCTCCCATCCGACAGGGGGCCATACGAGCAGTACTTC. Translated, it gives CASPLPSDRGPYEQYF.